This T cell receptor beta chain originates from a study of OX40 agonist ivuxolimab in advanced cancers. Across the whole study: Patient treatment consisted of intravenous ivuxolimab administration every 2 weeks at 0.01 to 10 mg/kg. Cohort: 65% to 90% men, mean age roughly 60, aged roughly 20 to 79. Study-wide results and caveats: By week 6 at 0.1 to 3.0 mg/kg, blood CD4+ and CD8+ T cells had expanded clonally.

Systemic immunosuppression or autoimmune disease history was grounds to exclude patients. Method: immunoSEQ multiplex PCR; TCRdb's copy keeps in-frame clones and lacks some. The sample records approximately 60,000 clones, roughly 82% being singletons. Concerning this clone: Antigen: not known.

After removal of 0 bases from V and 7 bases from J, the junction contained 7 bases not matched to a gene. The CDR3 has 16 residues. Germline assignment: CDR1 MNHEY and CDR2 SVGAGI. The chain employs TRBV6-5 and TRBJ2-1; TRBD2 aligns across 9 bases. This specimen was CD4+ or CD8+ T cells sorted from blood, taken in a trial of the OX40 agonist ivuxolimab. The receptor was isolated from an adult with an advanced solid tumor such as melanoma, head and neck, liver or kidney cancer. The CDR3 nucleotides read TGTGCCAGCAGTTACTCAGCGGGAGGAGGACCTAATGAGCAGTTCTTC. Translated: CASSYSAGGGPNEQFF.